These 11 T cell receptor beta chains were all obtained from the same sample, sequenced in a study of control samples from healthy donors and cancer patients. Clones were read by immunoSEQ multiplex PCR, and TCRdb kept only the in-frame ones, dropping some. Of 150,000 or so clones listed, 94% are singletons. The sample comprised blood. The source of these receptors is a man aged 35-49 years in good health.

On this clone itself: The same CDR3 arises from other DNA sequences in this sample as well. V is TRBV4-1 and J is TRBJ1-2; weak D call: TRBD1 (5 bases). Germline assignment: CDR1 MGHRA and CDR2 YSYEKL. The germline V and J ends were trimmed by 0 bases and 2 bases, with 13 bases remaining between them. This CDR3 region has 16 residues. Here the CDR3 DNA reads TGCGCCAGCAGCCAAGATGCCAGGGCCCGGAACTATGGCTACACCTTC. This encodes CASSQDARARNYGYTF.

Comment on this clone: The identical CDR3 is also encoded by other nucleotide sequences in the sample. The V gene is TRBV19, the J gene TRBJ1-3; D unclear. V was shortened by 6 bases and J by 0 bases, with 6 bases between the two germline ends. In germline, CDR1 is LNHDA, CDR2 SQIVND (reference sequence). The CDR3 runs to 13 residues. As DNA, the CDR3 is TGTGCCAGTAGGCAGAGCTCTGGAAACACCATATATTTT. Encoded protein: CASRQSSGNTIYF.

Concerning this clone itself: The identical CDR3 is also encoded by other nucleotide sequences in the sample. The J gene is TRBJ2-7, the V gene TRBV5-6; no reliable D call. The CDR3 consists of 13 residues. Trimming removed 1 base from V and 3 bases from J, with 8 bases in between. Germline V gives CDR1 SGHDT, CDR2 YYEEEE. As DNA, the CDR3 is TGTGCCAGCAGCTTGACCCCGGGCTACGAGCAGTACTTC. Protein sequence: CASSLTPGYEQYF.

J is TRBJ1-3 and V is TRBV7-3; perhaps TRBD1 as D (5 bases). The V and J ends lost 2 bases and 0 bases respectively, with 11 bases between them. Germline assignment: CDR1 SGHTA and CDR2 FQGTGA. The CDR3 runs to 16 residues. CDR3 in DNA: TGTGCCAGCAGCTTAGGCCCGCAGGGCTCTGGAAACACCATATATTTT. It translates to CASSLGPQGSGNTIYF.

J is TRBJ1-1 and V is TRBV9; D is possibly TRBD1 (5 bases). CDR3 length: 13 residues. Germline lookup yields CDR1 SGDLS and CDR2 YYNGEE. V was trimmed by 0 bases and J by 3 bases, leaving 6 bases between them. The CDR3 loop is CASSVARDTEAFF. The CDR3, as DNA: TGTGCCAGCAGCGTAGCCAGGGACACTGAAGCTTTCTTT. Full variable domain (rest looked up from reference TRBV9 and TRBJ1-1): DSGVTQTPKHLITATGQRVTLRCSPRSGDLSVYWYQQSLDQGLQFLIQYYNGEERAKGNILERFSAQQFPDLHSELNLSSLELGDSALYFCASSVARDTEAFFGQGTRLTVV.

This clone was counted only a few times. The rearrangement uses TRBV6-5 and TRBJ2-7; 8 bases align to TRBD1. V trimming: 6 bases; J trimming: 2 bases; junction bases outside the gene matches: 6. Germline V gene lookup returns CDR1 MNHEY and CDR2 SVGAGI. The CDR3 contains 14 residues. This CDR3 reads CASSPRGRTYEQYF. Here the CDR3 DNA reads TGTGCCAGCAGCCCCAGGGGGCGCACCTACGAGCAGTACTTC.

This sequence joins TRBV19 and TRBJ1-3; TRBD1 agrees at 8 bases. Germline values: CDR1 LNHDA, CDR2 SQIVND (reference sequence). CDR3 length: 17 amino acids. V lost 3 bases and J lost 3; bases outside the gene matches: 10. CDR3 DNA sequence: TGTGCCAGTAGTATGGGAGACGGACAGGGAATTGGAAACACCATATATTTT. Amino acid sequence: CASSMGDGQGIGNTIYF.

The chain couples TRBV4-1 to TRBJ1-5; TRBD1 aligns across 7 bases. The CDR3 length is 15 residues. Germline V gene data show CDR1 as MGHRA and CDR2 as YSYEKL. The trim removed 3 bases at V and 13 bases at J, leaving 15 bases unmatched. In nucleotides, the CDR3 is TGCGCCAGCAGCCAGGAGCCCTTGACAGGGCGGAATCAGCATTTT. Protein product: CASSQEPLTGRNQHF.

The DNA for the CDR3 is TGTGCCAGCGGGACCCTTGTGGGTGAGCAGTTCTTC. This encodes CASGTLVGEQFF. The rearrangement joins TRBV6-5 to TRBJ2-1; D might be TRBD1 or TRBD2, each matching 5 bases. The CDR3 has 12 residues. The V end lost 8 bases, the J end lost 9 bases, and 14 bases lay between the germline ends. In germline, CDR1 is MNHEY, CDR2 SVGAGI.

The chain is built from TRBV21-1 and TRBJ2-1; TRBD2 is the table's D call and was not checked against the DNA. TRBV21-1 is classified as a pseudogene. The length of the CDR3 is 15 residues. The CDR3 sequence is CASSNTKRGNNEQFF. CDR3 coding DNA: TGTGCCAGCAGCAATACAAAGCGGGGGAACAATGAGCAGTTCTTC.

This rearrangement joins TRBV19 to TRBJ1-2; D is uncertain. Trimming removed 1 base from V and 4 bases from J, with 19 bases in between. The CDR3 length is 17 residues. The germline V gene has CDR1 LNHDA and CDR2 SQIVND (reference sequence). CDR3 region: CASSIGLAGPTVYGYTF. The DNA of the CDR3 is TGTGCCAGTAGTATAGGACTGGCAGGACCGACCGTCTATGGCTACACCTTC.